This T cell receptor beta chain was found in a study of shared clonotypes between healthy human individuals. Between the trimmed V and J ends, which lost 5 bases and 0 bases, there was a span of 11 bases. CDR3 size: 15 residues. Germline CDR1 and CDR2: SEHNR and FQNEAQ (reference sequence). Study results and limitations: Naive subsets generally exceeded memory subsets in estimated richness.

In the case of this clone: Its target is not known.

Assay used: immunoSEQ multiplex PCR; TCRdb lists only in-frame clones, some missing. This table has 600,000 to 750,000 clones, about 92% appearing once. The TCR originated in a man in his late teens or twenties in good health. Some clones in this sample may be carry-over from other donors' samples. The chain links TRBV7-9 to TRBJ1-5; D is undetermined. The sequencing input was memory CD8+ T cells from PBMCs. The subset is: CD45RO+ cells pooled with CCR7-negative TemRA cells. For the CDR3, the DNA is TGTGCCAGCAGCCCTACTTGGGATAGCAATCAGCCCCAGCATTTT. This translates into CASSPTWDSNQPQHF.